The rows below give T cell receptor beta chains drawn from one sample of a study of blood T cell repertoires in COVID-19. Profiling relied on immunoSEQ multiplex PCR, and the TCRdb table lists in-frame clones only, not all of them. This sample has 180,000 or so clones, with about 86% found just once. Sequences were obtained from peripheral blood. These receptor sequences come from a man aged 60-69 years with acute or convalescent COVID-19. Each CDR3 is given with its conserved first and last residue. D genes are given only for firm matches. Size is omitted from some rows. Given values are once, few, many or a class for expanded clones.

size: NA
V: TRBV19
J: TRBJ2-7
D: NA
DNA: TGTGCCAGTAGTCTACGTTTCAACGCCGAGCAGTACTTC
CDR3: CASSLRFNAEQYF

size: NA
V: TRBV5-1
J: TRBJ1-1
D: NA
DNA: TGCGCCAGCAGCTTGGAGCAGGGGACTGAAGCTTTCTTT
CDR3: CASSLEQGTEAFF

size: NA
V: TRBV5-1
J: TRBJ1-1
D: TRBD1
DNA: TGCGCCAGCAGCTCCCTATCAGGGGGCCTCACTGAAGCTTTCTTT
CDR3: CASSSLSGGLTEAFF

size: NA
V: TRBV28
J: TRBJ2-7
D: TRBD1
DNA: TGTGCCAGCAGTTCCCCGGACAGGGGGATCGGCGAGCAGTACTTC
CDR3: CASSSPDRGIGEQYF

size: NA
V: TRBV3-1/TRBV3-2
J: TRBJ1-6
D: NA
DNA: TGTGCCAGCAGCCGCAGGGACTCGTCGTCACCCCTCCACTTT
CDR3: CASSRRDSSSPLHF

size: NA
V: TRBV28
J: TRBJ2-2
D: TRBD1
DNA: TGTGCCAGCAGGGCCACAGGGGAAAGGGACACCGGGGAGCTGTTTTTT
CDR3: CASRATGERDTGELFF

size: NA
V: TRBV3-1/TRBV3-2
J: TRBJ1-5
D: NA
DNA: TGTGCCAGCAGCCCCGGGTCCGGAGCGGATCAGCCCCAGCATTTT
CDR3: CASSPGSGADQPQHF

size: NA
V: TRBV28
J: TRBJ1-1
D: TRBD1
DNA: TGTGCCAGCAGTTCCCTAGGGACAGGCGACACTGAAGCTTTCTTT
CDR3: CASSSLGTGDTEAFF

size: NA
V: TRBV28
J: TRBJ1-2
D: NA
DNA: TGTGCCAGCAGTTTGGAGGGTGGCTATGGCTACACCTTC
CDR3: CASSLEGGYGYTF

size: NA
V: TRBV10-2
J: TRBJ1-1
D: NA
DNA: TGCGCCAGCAGTGAGGCCCTATTGGAGCGCGGGAGAGGTGAAGCTTTCTTT
CDR3: CASSEALLERGRGEAFF

size: once
V: TRBV20-1
J: TRBJ1-1
D: NA
DNA: TGCAGTGCTTATGACACTGAAGCTTTCTTT
CDR3: CSAYDTEAFF

size: NA
V: TRBV2
J: TRBJ1-2
D: NA
DNA: TGTGCCAGCAGTCCCCGGCAGGGAGGAGGAGGCTACACCTTC
CDR3: CASSPRQGGGGYTF

size: NA
V: TRBV20-1
J: TRBJ1-1
D: NA
DNA: TGCAGTGCTAGTAAATCCGGGGTTGAAGCTTTCTTT
CDR3: CSASKSGVEAFF

size: few
V: TRBV5-1
J: TRBJ2-6
D: NA
DNA: TGCGCCAGCAGCTTGGATAGAGGAAGCTCTGGGGCCAACGTCCTGACTTTC
CDR3: CASSLDRGSSGANVLTF

size: NA
V: TRBV28
J: TRBJ1-5
D: NA
DNA: TGTGCCAGCAGCCAACAGGTCGGTGGCAATCAGCCCCAGCATTTT
CDR3: CASSQQVGGNQPQHF

size: NA
V: TRBV5-1
J: TRBJ2-7
D: TRBD2
DNA: TGCGCCAGCAGCTTGGCTAGCGGGACGATTTACGAGCAGTACTTC
CDR3: CASSLASGTIYEQYF

size: few
V: TRBV11-2
J: TRBJ2-3
D: TRBD1
DNA: TGTGCCAGCAGCGCCCAGGGGGCGCTCACAGATACGCAGTATTTT
CDR3: CASSAQGALTDTQYF

size: NA
V: TRBV15
J: TRBJ1-2
D: TRBD1
DNA: TGTGCCACCAGCAGAGAGCTTGGACAGGGTTTTCGCTACACCTTC
CDR3: CATSRELGQGFRYTF

size: NA
V: TRBV14
J: TRBJ2-1
D: NA
DNA: TGTGCCAGCAGCCCTAGGCGGGACTGGCACAATGAGCAGTTCTTC
CDR3: CASSPRRDWHNEQFF

size: NA
V: TRBV3-1/TRBV3-2
J: TRBJ2-7
D: TRBD2
DNA: TGTGCCAGCAGCCGCCAACAGGGATCTAGCGGGAGTCAGCACGAGCAGTACTTC
CDR3: CASSRQQGSSGSQHEQYF

size: few
V: TRBV11-3
J: TRBJ2-7
D: NA
DNA: TGTGCCAGCAGCCCACAGGGCTACTCCTACGAGCAGTACTTC
CDR3: CASSPQGYSYEQYF

size: NA
V: TRBV28
J: TRBJ1-6
D: NA
DNA: TGTGCCAGCAGTTTAGGGCCGATTAGGAATTCACCCCTCCACTTT
CDR3: CASSLGPIRNSPLHF

size: few
V: TRBV10-3
J: TRBJ1-1
D: NA
DNA: TGTGCCATCAGTGAGTCGGCAGGGTTTAAGGATGAAGCTTTCTTT
CDR3: CAISESAGFKDEAFF

size: NA
V: TRBV4-1
J: TRBJ2-7
D: TRBD2
DNA: TGCGCCAGCAGCCGCCTCCTACTAGCGGGAGTGTACGAGCAGTACTTC
CDR3: CASSRLLLAGVYEQYF

size: NA
V: TRBV5-8
J: TRBJ2-3
D: TRBD1
DNA: TGTGCCAGCAGCTTGGTGCGACAGGGGGCAGATACGCAGTATTTT
CDR3: CASSLVRQGADTQYF

size: NA
V: TRBV29-1
J: TRBJ2-6
D: NA
DNA: TGCAGCGTTATACTAGTAGGGATCGGCTCTGGGGCCAACGTCCTGACTTTC
CDR3: CSVILVGIGSGANVLTF

size: NA
V: TRBV25-1
J: TRBJ1-2
D: NA
DNA: TGTGCCAGCAGTCCAGGGCATGGCTACACCTTC
CDR3: CASSPGHGYTF

size: NA
V: TRBV29-1
J: TRBJ1-2
D: NA
DNA: TGCAGCGCCGACCGGGTCCCCTACGGCTCTAACTATGGCTACACCTTC
CDR3: CSADRVPYGSNYGYTF

size: NA
V: TRBV4-2
J: TRBJ2-7
D: TRBD2
DNA: TGTGCCAGCAGCCAAGATGGGCTAGCGGGAACCCGAAGCTACGAGCAGTACTTC
CDR3: CASSQDGLAGTRSYEQYF

size: once
V: TRBV25-1
J: TRBJ1-1
D: NA
DNA: TGTGCCAGCAGTGGCCGGTCTAACACTGAAGCTTTCTTT
CDR3: CASSGRSNTEAFF

size: NA
V: TRBV4-2
J: TRBJ2-1
D: TRBD2
DNA: TGTGCCAGCAGCCGAAACCTAGCGGGAGGGCCGTCGGATGACAATGAGCAGTTCTTC
CDR3: CASSRNLAGGPSDDNEQFF

size: few
V: TRBV2
J: TRBJ1-3
D: TRBD1
DNA: TGTGCCAGCAGTGTTTATCAGGGGGCGCTGACTGGAAACACCATATATTTT
CDR3: CASSVYQGALTGNTIYF

size: NA
V: TRBV18
J: TRBJ1-1
D: NA
DNA: TGTGCCAGCTCTCTAGACCATCAGTACACTGAAGCTTTCTTT
CDR3: CASSLDHQYTEAFF

size: NA
V: TRBV6-5
J: TRBJ2-7
D: NA
DNA: TGTGCCAGCAGCGCCGACTCAACCCGCCGCTACGAGCAGTACTTC
CDR3: CASSADSTRRYEQYF

size: NA
V: TRBV6-5
J: TRBJ1-1
D: TRBD1
DNA: TGTGCCAGCAGACGAACAGGGGGACGAGCTTTCTTT
CDR3: CASRRTGGRAFF

size: NA
V: TRBV2
J: TRBJ1-1
D: NA
DNA: TGTGCCAGCATTCAGGGAGGGTTGAACACTGAAGCTTTCTTT
CDR3: CASIQGGLNTEAFF

size: NA
V: TRBV15
J: TRBJ1-5
D: NA
DNA: TGTGCCACCAGCAGAGAGCTCGGGCAGCCCCAGCATTTT
CDR3: CATSRELGQPQHF

size: few
V: TRBV11-2
J: TRBJ2-7
D: TRBD1
DNA: TGTGCCAGCAGCGTTACAGGGGGGTACTACGAGCAGTACTTC
CDR3: CASSVTGGYYEQYF